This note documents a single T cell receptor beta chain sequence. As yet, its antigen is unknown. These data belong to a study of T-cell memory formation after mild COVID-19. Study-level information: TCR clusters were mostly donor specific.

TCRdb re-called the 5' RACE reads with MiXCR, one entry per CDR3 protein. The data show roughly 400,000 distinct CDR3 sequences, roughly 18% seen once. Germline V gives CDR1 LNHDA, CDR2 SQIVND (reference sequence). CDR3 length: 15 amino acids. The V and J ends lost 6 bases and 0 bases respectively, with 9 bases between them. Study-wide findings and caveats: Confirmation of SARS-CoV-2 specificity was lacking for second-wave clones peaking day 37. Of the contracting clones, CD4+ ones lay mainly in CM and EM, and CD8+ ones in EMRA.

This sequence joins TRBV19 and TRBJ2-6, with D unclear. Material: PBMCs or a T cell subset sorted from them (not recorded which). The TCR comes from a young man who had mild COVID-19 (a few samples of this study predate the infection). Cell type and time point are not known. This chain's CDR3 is CASSRRASGANVLTF. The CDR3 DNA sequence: TGTGCCAGTAGCCGTCGAGCCTCTGGGGCCAACGTCCTGACTTTC.